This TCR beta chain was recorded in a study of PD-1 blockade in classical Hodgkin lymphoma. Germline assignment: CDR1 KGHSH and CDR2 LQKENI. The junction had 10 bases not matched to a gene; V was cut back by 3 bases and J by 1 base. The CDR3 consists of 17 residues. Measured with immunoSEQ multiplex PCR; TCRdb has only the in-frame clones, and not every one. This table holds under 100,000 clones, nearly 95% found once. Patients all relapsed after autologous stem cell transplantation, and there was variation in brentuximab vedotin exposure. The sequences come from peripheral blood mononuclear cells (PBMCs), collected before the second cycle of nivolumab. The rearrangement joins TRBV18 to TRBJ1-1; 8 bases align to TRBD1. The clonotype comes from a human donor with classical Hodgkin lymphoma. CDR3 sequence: CASSPSDRGPSNTEAFF. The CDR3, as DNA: TGTGCCAGCTCACCGAGCGACAGGGGCCCCTCGAACACTGAAGCTTTCTTT.